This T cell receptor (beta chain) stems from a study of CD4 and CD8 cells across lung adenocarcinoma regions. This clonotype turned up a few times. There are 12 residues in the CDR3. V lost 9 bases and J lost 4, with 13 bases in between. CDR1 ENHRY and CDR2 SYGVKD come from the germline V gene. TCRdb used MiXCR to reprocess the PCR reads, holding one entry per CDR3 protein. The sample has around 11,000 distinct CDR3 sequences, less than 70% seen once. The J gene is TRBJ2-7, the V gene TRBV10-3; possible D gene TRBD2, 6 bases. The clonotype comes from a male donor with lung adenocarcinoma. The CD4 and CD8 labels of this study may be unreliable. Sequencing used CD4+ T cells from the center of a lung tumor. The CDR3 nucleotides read TGTGCCATAAGACTAGGGGCTTACGAGCAGTACTTC. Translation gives CAIRLGAYEQYF.